Following are 19 T cell receptor beta chains from one sample sequenced in a study of T cell responses to AZD1222 COVID-19 vaccine. Assay used: immunoSEQ multiplex PCR; TCRdb lists only in-frame clones, some missing. This table has 200,000 or so clones, roughly 92% appearing once. Specimen: peripheral blood, collected 28 days after the second AZD1222 dose. These receptor sequences come from an adult who received the AZD1222 COVID-19 vaccine.

CDR3 protein: CASSARGGLFETQYF. The DNA of the CDR3 is TGTGCCAGCAGCGCGCGGGGGGGCCTATTTGAGACCCAGTACTTC. This rearrangement joins TRBV7-2 to TRBJ2-5; 9 bases line up with TRBD2. V lost 5 bases, J lost 5 bases, and 9 bases stayed unmatched. Germline lookup yields CDR1 SGHTA and CDR2 FQGNSA. This CDR3 has 15 amino acids.

The chain joins TRBV19 to TRBJ1-3; D not certain. Deletions cut 2 bases from V and 5 bases from J, with 10 bases between. The CDR3 is made up of 14 amino acids. Germline V CDR1 and CDR2: LNHDA, SQIVND (reference sequence). The CDR3 DNA sequence: TGTGCCAGTAGTATATCGGCAGATCGAAACACCATATATTTT. Translating gives CASSISADRNTIYF.

This chain uses TRBV5-5 with TRBJ2-5; 7 bases line up with TRBD1. The CDR3 consists of 15 residues. Trimming removed 0 bases from V and 4 bases from J; junction bases left unmatched: 6. Germline V gives CDR1 SGHKS, CDR2 YYEKEE (reference sequence). The CDR3 DNA is TGTGCCAGCAGCTTGGCAGGGGGTGTAGGAGAGACCCAGTACTTC. Translation: CASSLAGGVGETQYF.

The rearrangement links TRBV2 to TRBJ1-4; D perhaps matches TRBD1 (5 bases). This CDR3 spans 15 amino acids. Germline assignment: CDR1 SNHLY and CDR2 FYNNEI. The V end was cut by 3 bases, the J end by 2 bases, with 10 bases between. The CDR3 sequence is CASSDREVTNEKLFF. CDR3 sequence (DNA): TGTGCCAGCAGTGACAGGGAGGTTACTAATGAAAAACTGTTTTTT.

The rearrangement links TRBV9 to TRBJ2-1; a possible D gene is TRBD2 (6 bases). Germline assignment: CDR1 SGDLS and CDR2 YYNGEE. V lost 0 bases, J lost 5 bases, and 9 bases lay in between. The CDR3 extends over 14 amino acids. CDR3 nucleotide sequence: TGTGCCAGCAGCGTAGAGGGACTTCACAATGAGCAGTTCTTC. This sequence encodes CASSVEGLHNEQFF.

V is TRBV28 and J is TRBJ1-1; D not resolved. V shed 3 bases and J shed 10 bases, with 9 bases lying between them. The CDR3 is made up of 11 amino acids. Germline V lookup: CDR1 MDHEN, CDR2 SYDVKM. The CDR3 DNA sequence: TGTGCCAGCAGTTTCCTCGGGTCAGCTTTCTTT. Residues: CASSFLGSAFF.

The chain has TRBV27 and TRBJ1-2; possibly TRBD1 for D (5 bases). This CDR3 is built from 14 residues. Trimming pared 2 bases from V and 7 bases from J, leaving 14 bases between. Germline V gene lookup returns CDR1 MNHEY and CDR2 SMNVEV (reference sequence). CDR3 DNA: TGTGCCAGCAGTTTAAGGGGAAAAGGGCCTGGCTACACCTTC. Translated, it gives CASSLRGKGPGYTF.

The gene calls are TRBV10-3 and TRBJ1-1; the D gene is possibly TRBD1 (5 bases). The germline gives CDR1 ENHRY, CDR2 SYGVKD. V lost 1 base and J lost 7, with 10 bases in between. The CDR3 consists of 13 residues. CDR3 bases: TGTGCCATCAGTGAGTATAGAGGGGATGAAGCTTTCTTT. This sequence encodes CAISEYRGDEAFF.

This clone was seen just once. The rearrangement joins TRBV4-2 to TRBJ2-2; 8 bases are shared with TRBD1. The CDR3 is 14 residues long. V lost 5 bases to trimming and J lost 6 bases; unmatched junction nucleotides: 5. Germline V gives CDR1 LGHNA, CDR2 YNFKEQ. Here the CDR3 DNA reads TGTGCCAGCAGCTCGGGACAGGCGGCCGGGGAGCTGTTTTTT. Translation gives CASSSGQAAGELFF.

This chain uses TRBV4-1 with TRBJ1-4; D perhaps matches TRBD1 (5 bases). The CDR3 runs to 18 residues. In germline, CDR1 is MGHRA, CDR2 YSYEKL. With 1 base removed from V and 7 bases from J, the gap between germline ends came to 22 bases. As DNA, the CDR3 is TGCGCCAGCAGCCAAGTGGTTACGCGAGGGACCCTTGGTGAAAAACTGTTTTTT. It specifies CASSQVVTRGTLGEKLFF.

This clone was counted a single time. V gene TRBV19 combines with J gene TRBJ2-2; D not certain. V lost 5 bases, J lost 3 bases, and 10 bases lay in between. The CDR3 consists of 14 residues. Germline assignment: CDR1 LNHDA and CDR2 SQIVND (reference sequence). This CDR3 is CASSFQTHTGELFF. CDR3 DNA: TGTGCCAGTAGTTTTCAGACCCACACCGGGGAGCTGTTTTTT.

The chain carries TRBV3-1 (or the pseudogene TRBV3-2) and TRBJ1-4; 8 bases fit TRBD1. V lost 5 bases, J lost 7 bases, and 6 bases stayed unmatched. The CDR3 is 14 amino acids. The germline V gene has CDR1 LGHDT and CDR2 YNNKEL (reference sequence). As DNA, the CDR3 is TGTGCCAGCAGCTTTGGAACAGGGGGTGAAAAACTGTTTTTT. Residues: CASSFGTGGEKLFF.

The V gene is TRBV6-5, the J gene TRBJ1-6, with a weak D call TRBD1 (5 bases). Trimming removed 2 bases from V and 10 bases from J, with 12 bases in between. The CDR3 loop spans 14 amino acids. CDR1 and CDR2 (germline): MNHEY, SVGAGI. The CDR3: CASSYRGDWSPLHF. The CDR3 nucleotides are TGTGCCAGCAGTTACAGGGGTGATTGGTCACCCCTCCACTTT.

The chain carries TRBV18 and TRBJ2-1; tentative D call: TRBD1 (6 bases). Germline V gene lookup returns CDR1 KGHSH and CDR2 LQKENI. The length of the CDR3 is 16 residues. Trimming removed 3 bases at V and 6 bases at J, with 18 bases between. CDR3 protein: CASSPGVLQGFNEQFF. DNA of the CDR3: TGTGCCAGCTCACCTGGTGTCCTTCAGGGGTTCAATGAGCAGTTCTTC.

The CDR3 DNA sequence: TGCAGCGTTTGGGACGTCCGCGGCTACACCTTC. This encodes CSVWDVRGYTF. J is TRBJ1-2 and V is TRBV29-1; D perhaps matches TRBD1 (5 bases). CDR1 and CDR2 (germline): SQVTM, ANQGSEA. V lost 5 bases and J lost 8, with 12 bases in between. CDR3 length equals 11 residues.

V gene TRBV11-2 combines with J gene TRBJ1-1; 9 bases align to TRBD1. Trimming took 5 bases from V and 7 from J; bases not matched to a gene: 5. This CDR3 has 13 amino acids. Germline V CDR1 and CDR2: SGHAT, FQNNGV. CDR3 in DNA: TGTGCCAGCAGCCCGGACAGGGGTAGTGAAGCTTTCTTT. Translated, it gives CASSPDRGSEAFF. Together with reference TRBV11-2 and TRBJ1-1, the CDR3 gives the full variable domain: EAGVAQSPRYKIIEKRQSVAFWCNPISGHATLYWYQQILGQGPKLLIQFQNNGVVDDSQLPKDRFSAERLKGVDSTLKIQPAKLEDSAVYLCASSPDRGSEAFFGQGTRLTVV.

This clone showed up just once. This chain uses TRBV6-5 with TRBJ1-6; 7 positions match TRBD1. V was pared by 5 bases and J by 5 bases, with 6 bases of the junction left unmatched. The length of the CDR3 is 15 residues. Germline loops: CDR1 MNHEY, CDR2 SVGAGI. The CDR3: CASSPTGKDNSPLHF. CDR3 in DNA: TGTGCCAGCAGTCCGACAGGGAAGGATAATTCACCCCTCCACTTT.

This chain connects TRBV9 to TRBJ1-2; D uncertain. Trimming cost V 4 bases and J 6 bases, with 16 bases left between them. The CDR3 loop spans 14 amino acids. Per the germline V gene, CDR1 is SGDLS and CDR2 is YYNGEE. CDR3 sequence (DNA): TGTGCCAGCAGCAGGTGGGAGGGCAGTGATGGCTACACCTTC. Its translation: CASSRWEGSDGYTF.

Here the CDR3 reads CASGLQGSQPQHF. The CDR3 nucleotides read TGTGCCAGCGGACTACAGGGGAGCCAGCCCCAGCATTTT. J is TRBJ1-5 and V is TRBV3-1 (or the pseudogene TRBV3-2), with TRBD1 matching over 7 bases. V trimming: 8 bases; J trimming: 7 bases; junction bases outside the gene matches: 8. Germline CDR1 reads LGHDT; CDR2 reads YNNKEL (reference sequence). The CDR3 is 13 amino acids.